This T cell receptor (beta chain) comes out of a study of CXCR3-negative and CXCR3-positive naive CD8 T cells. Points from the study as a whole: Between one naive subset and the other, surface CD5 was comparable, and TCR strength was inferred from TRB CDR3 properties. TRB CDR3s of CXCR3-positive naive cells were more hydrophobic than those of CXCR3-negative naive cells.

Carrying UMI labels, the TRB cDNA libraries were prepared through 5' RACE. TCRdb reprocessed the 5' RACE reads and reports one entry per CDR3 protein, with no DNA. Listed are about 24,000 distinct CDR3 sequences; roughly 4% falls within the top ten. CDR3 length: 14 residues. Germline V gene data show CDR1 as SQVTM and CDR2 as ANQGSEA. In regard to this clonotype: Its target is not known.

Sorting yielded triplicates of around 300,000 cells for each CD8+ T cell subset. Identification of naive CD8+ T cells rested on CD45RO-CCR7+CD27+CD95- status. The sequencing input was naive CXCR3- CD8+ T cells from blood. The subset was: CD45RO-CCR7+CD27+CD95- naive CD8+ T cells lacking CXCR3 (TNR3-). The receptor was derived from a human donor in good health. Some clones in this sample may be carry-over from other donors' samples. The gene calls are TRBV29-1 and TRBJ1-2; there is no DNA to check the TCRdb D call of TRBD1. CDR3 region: CSVVGQGNDYGYTF.